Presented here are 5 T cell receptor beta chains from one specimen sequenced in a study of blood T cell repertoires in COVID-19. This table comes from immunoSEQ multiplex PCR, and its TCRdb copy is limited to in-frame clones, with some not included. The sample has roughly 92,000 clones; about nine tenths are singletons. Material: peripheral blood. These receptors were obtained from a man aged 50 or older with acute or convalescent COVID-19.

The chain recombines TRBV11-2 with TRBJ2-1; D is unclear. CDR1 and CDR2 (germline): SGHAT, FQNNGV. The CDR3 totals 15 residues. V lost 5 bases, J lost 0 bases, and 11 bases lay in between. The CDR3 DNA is TGTGCCAGCAGCATTTCACGTAGCTCCTACAATGAGCAGTTCTTC. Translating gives CASSISRSSYNEQFF. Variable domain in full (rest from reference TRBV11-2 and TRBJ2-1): EAGVAQSPRYKIIEKRQSVAFWCNPISGHATLYWYQQILGQGPKLLIQFQNNGVVDDSQLPKDRFSAERLKGVDSTLKIQPAKLEDSAVYLCASSISRSSYNEQFFGPGTRLTVL.

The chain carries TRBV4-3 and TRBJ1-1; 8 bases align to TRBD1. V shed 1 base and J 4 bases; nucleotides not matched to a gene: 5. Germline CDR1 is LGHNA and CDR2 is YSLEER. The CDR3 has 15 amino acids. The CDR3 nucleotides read TGCGCCAGCAGCCAAGCAATCGACAGGGGCACTGAAGCTTTCTTT. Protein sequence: CASSQAIDRGTEAFF.

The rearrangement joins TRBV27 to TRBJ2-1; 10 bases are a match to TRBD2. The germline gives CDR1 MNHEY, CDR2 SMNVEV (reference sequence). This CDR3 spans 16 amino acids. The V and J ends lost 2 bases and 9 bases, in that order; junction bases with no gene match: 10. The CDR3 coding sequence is TGTGCCAGCAGTTTAACTGGGCTAGCGGGAGTAGGTGAGCAGTTCTTC. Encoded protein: CASSLTGLAGVGEQFF.

As DNA, the CDR3 is TGTGCCAGCTCCAAGGGACAGGGCCTAAGCAATCAGCCCCAGCATTTT. Amino acids: CASSKGQGLSNQPQHF. The chain recombines TRBV18 with TRBJ1-5; 9 positions match TRBD1. Trimming removed 6 bases from V and 1 base from J; junction bases left unmatched: 7. The CDR3 length is 16 residues. Germline-derived CDR1 and CDR2 are KGHSH and LQKENI.

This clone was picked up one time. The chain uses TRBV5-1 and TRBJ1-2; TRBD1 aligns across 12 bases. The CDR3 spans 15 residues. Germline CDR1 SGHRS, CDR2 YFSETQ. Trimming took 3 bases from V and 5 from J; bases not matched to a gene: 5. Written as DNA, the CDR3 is TGCGCCAGCAGCTCGGGACAGGGGGCCTGGTATGGCTACACCTTC. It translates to CASSSGQGAWYGYTF.